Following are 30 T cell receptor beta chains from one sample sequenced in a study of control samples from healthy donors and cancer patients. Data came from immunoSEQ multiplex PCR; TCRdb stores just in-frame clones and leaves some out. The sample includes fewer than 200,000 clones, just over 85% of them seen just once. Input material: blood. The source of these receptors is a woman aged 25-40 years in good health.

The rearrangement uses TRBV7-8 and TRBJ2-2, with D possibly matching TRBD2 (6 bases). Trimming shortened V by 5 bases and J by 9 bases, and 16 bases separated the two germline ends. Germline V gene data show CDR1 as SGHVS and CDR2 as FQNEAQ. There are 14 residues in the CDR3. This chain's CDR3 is CASSRGGGSRELFF. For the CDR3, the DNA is TGTGCCAGCAGCCGAGGAGGAGGGAGCCGGGAGCTGTTTTTT.

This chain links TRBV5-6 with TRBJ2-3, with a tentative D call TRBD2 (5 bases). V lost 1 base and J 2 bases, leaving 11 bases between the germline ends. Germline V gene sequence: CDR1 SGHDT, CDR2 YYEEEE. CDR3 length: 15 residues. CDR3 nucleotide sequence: TGTGCCAGCAGCTTGCCATCTAGCAACACAGATACGCAGTATTTT. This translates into CASSLPSSNTDTQYF.

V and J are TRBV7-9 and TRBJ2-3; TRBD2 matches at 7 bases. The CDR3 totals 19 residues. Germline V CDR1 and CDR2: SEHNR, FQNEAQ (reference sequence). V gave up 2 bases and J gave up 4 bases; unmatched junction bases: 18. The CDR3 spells CASSLSRPRDYLTSDTQYF. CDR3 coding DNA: TGTGCCAGCAGCTTATCCCGCCCCCGGGACTATCTCACTTCAGATACGCAGTATTTT.

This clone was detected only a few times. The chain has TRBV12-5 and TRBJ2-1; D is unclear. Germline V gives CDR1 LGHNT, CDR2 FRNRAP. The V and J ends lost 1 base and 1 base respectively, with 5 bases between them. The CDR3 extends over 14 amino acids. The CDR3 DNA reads TGTGCTAGTGGTTTGGCCTCGTCCTACAATGAGCAGTTCTTC. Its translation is CASGLASSYNEQFF.

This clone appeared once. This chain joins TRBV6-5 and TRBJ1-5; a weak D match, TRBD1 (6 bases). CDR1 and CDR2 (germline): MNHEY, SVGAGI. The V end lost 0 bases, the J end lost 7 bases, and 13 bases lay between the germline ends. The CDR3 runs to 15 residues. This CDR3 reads CASSYSGGAGQPQHF. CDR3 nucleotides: TGTGCCAGCAGTTACTCGGGGGGGGCGGGACAGCCCCAGCATTTT.

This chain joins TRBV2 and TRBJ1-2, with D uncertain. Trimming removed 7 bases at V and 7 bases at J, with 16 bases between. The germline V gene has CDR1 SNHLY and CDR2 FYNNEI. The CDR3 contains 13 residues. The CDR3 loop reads CASTFGPLVGYTF. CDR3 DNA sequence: TGTGCCAGCACTTTCGGACCGCTCGTTGGCTACACCTTC.

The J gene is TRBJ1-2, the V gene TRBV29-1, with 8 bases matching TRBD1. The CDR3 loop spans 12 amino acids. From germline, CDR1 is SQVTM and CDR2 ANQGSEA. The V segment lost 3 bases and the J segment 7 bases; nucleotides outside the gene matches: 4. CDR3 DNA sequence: TGCAGCGTTGACAGGGGGCACAGTGGCTACACCTTC. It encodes CSVDRGHSGYTF.

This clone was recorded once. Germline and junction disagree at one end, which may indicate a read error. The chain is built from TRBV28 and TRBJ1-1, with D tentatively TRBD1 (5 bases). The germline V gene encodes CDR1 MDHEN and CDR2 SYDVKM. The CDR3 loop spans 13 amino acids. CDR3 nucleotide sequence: TGTGCCAGCACTTTACAGGAGAACACTGAAGCTTTCTTT. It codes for CASTLQENTEAFF.

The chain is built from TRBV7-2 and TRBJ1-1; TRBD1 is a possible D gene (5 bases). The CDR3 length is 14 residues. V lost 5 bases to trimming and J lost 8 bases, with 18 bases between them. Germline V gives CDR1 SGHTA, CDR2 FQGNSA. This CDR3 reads CASSAGGHLLEAFF. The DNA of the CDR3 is TGTGCCAGCAGCGCCGGCGGACATCTCTTAGAAGCTTTCTTT.

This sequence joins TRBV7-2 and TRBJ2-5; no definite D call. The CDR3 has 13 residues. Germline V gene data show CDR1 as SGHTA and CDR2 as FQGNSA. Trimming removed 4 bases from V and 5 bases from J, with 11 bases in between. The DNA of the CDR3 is TGTGCCAGCAGCTCAGCAGGCCCGGAGACCCAGTACTTC. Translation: CASSSAGPETQYF.

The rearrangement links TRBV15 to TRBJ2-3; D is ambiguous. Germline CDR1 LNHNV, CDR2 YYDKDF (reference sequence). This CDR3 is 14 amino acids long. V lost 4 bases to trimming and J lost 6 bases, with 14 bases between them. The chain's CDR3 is CATSTLGRADTQYF. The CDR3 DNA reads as TGTGCCACCAGCACCTTAGGACGGGCGGATACGCAGTATTTT.

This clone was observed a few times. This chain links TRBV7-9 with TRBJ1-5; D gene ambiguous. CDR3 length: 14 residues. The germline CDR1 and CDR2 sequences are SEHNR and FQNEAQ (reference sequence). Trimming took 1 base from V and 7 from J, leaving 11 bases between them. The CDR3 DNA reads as TGTGCCAGCAGCTTAGGAGGAGAACGGCAGCCCCAGCATTTT. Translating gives CASSLGGERQPQHF.

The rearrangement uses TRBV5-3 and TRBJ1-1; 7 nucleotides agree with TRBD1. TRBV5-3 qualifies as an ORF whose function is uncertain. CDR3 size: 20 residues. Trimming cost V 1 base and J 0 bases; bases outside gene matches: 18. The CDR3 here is CARSLRGGDYIFVMNTEAFF. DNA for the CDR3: TGTGCCAGAAGCTTGAGAGGGGGCGACTATATTTTTGTCATGAACACTGAAGCTTTCTTT.

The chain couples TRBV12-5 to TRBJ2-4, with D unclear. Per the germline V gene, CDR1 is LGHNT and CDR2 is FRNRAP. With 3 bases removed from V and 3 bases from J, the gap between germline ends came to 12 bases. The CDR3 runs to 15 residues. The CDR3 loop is CASGFPRANKNIQYF. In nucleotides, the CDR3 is TGTGCTAGTGGTTTTCCCCGGGCTAACAAAAACATTCAGTACTTC. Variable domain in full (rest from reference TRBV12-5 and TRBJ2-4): DARVTQTPRHKVTEMGQEVTMRCQPILGHNTVFWYRQTMMQGLELLAYFRNRAPLDDSGMPKDRFSAEMPDATLATLKIQPSEPRDSAVYFCASGFPRANKNIQYFGAGTRLSVL.

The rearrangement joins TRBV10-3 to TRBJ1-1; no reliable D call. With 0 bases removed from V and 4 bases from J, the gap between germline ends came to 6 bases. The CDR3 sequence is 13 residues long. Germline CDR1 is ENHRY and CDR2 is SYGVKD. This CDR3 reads CAISESESTEAFF. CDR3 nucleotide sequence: TGTGCCATCAGTGAGTCCGAAAGCACTGAAGCTTTCTTT.

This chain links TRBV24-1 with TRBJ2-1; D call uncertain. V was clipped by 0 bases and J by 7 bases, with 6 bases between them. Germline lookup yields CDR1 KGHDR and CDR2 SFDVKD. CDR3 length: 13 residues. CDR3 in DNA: TGTGCCACCAGTGATTTGATCGGGAATGAGCAGTTCTTC. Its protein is CATSDLIGNEQFF.

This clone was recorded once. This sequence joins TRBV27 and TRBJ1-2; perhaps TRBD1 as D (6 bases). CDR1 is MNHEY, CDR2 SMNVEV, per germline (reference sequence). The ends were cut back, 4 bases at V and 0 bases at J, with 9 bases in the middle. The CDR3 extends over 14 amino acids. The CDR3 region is CASSYRVPNYGYTF. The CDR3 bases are TGTGCCAGCAGTTACAGGGTACCTAACTATGGCTACACCTTC.

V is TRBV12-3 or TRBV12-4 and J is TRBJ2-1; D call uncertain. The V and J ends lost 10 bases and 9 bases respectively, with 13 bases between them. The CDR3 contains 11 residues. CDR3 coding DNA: TGTGCCACAGAAAGAGTGGGTGAGCAGTTCTTC. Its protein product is CATERVGEQFF.

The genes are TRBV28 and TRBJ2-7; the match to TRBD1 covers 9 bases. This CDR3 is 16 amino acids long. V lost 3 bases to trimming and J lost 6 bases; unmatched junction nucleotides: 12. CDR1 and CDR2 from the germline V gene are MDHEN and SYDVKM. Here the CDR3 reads CASSFPRRDRVGEQYF. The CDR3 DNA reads TGTGCCAGCAGTTTTCCCCGCCGGGACAGGGTAGGCGAGCAGTACTTC.

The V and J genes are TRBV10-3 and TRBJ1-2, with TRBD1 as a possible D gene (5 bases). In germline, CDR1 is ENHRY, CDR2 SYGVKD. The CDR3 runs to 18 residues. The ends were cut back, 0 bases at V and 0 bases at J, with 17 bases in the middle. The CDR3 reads CAISESKPGRIPNYGYTF. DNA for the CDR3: TGTGCCATCAGTGAGTCGAAACCGGGACGGATTCCTAACTATGGCTACACCTTC.

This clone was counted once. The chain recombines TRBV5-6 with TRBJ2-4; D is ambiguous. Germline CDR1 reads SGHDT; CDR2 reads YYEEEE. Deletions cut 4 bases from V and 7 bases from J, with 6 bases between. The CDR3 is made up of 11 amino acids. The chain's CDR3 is CASSNGNIQYF. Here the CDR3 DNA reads TGTGCCAGCAGCAACGGGAACATTCAGTACTTC.

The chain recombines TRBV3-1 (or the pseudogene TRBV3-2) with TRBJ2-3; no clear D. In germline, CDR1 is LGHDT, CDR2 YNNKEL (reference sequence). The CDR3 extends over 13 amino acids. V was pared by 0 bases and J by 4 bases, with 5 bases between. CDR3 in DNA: TGTGCCAGCAGCCAAGAGCCACCAGATACGCAGTATTTT. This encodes CASSQEPPDTQYF.

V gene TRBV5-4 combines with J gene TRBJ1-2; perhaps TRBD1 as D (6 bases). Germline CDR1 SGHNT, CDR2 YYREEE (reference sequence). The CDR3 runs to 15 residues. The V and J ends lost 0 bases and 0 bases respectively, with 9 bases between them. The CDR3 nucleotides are TGTGCCAGCAGCTTGGAGACAGGAGCTAACTATGGCTACACCTTC. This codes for CASSLETGANYGYTF.

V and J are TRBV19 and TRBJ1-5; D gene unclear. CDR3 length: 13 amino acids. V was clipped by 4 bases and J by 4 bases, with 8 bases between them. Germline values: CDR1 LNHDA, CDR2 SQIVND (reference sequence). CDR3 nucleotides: TGTGCCAGTAGTAACACACTAAATCAGCCCCAGCATTTT. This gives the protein CASSNTLNQPQHF.

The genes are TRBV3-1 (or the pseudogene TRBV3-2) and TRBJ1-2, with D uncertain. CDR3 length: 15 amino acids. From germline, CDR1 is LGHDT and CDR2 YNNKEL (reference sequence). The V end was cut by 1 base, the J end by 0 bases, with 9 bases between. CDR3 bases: TGTGCCAGCAGCCAAGCCGGCAGGCCTAACTATGGCTACACCTTC. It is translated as CASSQAGRPNYGYTF.

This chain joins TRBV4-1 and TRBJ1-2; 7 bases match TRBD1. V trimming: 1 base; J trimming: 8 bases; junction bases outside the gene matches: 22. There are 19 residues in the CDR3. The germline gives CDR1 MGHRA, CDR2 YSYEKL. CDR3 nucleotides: TGCGCCAGCAGCCAAGTCCATTCCTGGGAAGGGGGCGGGATTTTGGGCTACACCTTC. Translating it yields CASSQVHSWEGGGILGYTF.

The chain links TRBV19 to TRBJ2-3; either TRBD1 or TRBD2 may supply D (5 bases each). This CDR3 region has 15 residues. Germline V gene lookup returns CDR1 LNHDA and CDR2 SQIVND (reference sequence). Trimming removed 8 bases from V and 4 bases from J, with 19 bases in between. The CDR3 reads CASSPGRRYSDTQYF. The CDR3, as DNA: TGTGCCAGTTCCCCGGGACGGAGATATTCAGATACGCAGTATTTT.

CDR3 in amino acids: CASSRELDRGETQYF. DNA for the CDR3: TGTGCCAGCAGCCGCGAACTCGACAGGGGAGAGACCCAGTACTTC. This chain links TRBV14 with TRBJ2-5; 8 bases are a match to TRBD1. This CDR3 contains 15 residues. The germline V gene encodes CDR1 SGHDN and CDR2 FVKESK. Trimming cost V 4 bases and J 4 bases; bases outside gene matches: 8.

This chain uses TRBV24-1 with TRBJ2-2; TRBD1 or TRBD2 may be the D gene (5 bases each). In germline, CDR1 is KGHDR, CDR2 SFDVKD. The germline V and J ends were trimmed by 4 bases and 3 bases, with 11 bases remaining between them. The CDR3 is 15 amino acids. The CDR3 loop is CATSEGTTDTGELFF. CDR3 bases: TGTGCCACCAGTGAGGGGACGACGGACACCGGGGAGCTGTTTTTT.

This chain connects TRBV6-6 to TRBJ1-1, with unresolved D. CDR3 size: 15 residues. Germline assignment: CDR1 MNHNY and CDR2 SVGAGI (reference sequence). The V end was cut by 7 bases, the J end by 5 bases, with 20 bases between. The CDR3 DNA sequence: TGTGCCAGCACCCCATGGAGATTAAGCGATACTGAAGCTTTCTTT. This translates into CASTPWRLSDTEAFF.